Below, one TCR beta chain is given with its context. The antigen is unknown. Trimming removed 3 bases from V and 0 bases from J, with 9 bases in between. The CDR3 spans 15 residues. Germline CDR1 reads MNHNS; CDR2 reads SASEGT. This record comes from a study of OX40 agonist ivuxolimab in advanced cancers. Notes on the study in general: CD4+ and CD8+ blood T cells expanded clonally by week 6 at 0.1 to 3.0 mg/kg.

TCRdb's table, derived via immunoSEQ multiplex PCR, lists solely in-frame clones and lacks some. Here the sample spans tens of thousands of clones, approximately 81% being singletons. The sequence derives from an adult with an advanced solid tumor such as melanoma, head and neck, liver or kidney cancer. The rearrangement joins TRBV6-1 to TRBJ1-3, with D maybe TRBD1 (5 bases). The material was CD4+ or CD8+ T cells sorted from blood, obtained in a trial of the OX40 agonist ivuxolimab. The CDR3 DNA is TGTGCCAGCAGTGAGACTGACAGCTCTGGAAACACCATATATTTT. Residues: CASSETDSSGNTIYF.